A selection of T cell receptor beta chains follows, all from one sample in a study of blood T cell repertoires in COVID-19. Only in-frame clones appear in the TCRdb table, and some are missing; sequencing was by immunoSEQ multiplex PCR. This sample yields roughly 230,000 clones, of which roughly 84% are seen a single time; about 0.91% belongs to the top ten. Sequencing was done on a sample of peripheral blood. The receptors originated from a man aged 40-50 years with acute or convalescent COVID-19. Each CDR3 is given without its conserved first and last residue. Fields, in order: V gene, clone size, CDR3 protein. Part of the rows lack a size; the others show once, few, many or a class for expanded clones.

V gene: TRBV7-8; clone size: NA; CDR3 protein: ASSLVFFGGALETQY
V gene: TRBV28; clone size: NA; CDR3 protein: ASSVRDRNTEAF
V gene: TRBV7-3; clone size: NA; CDR3 protein: ASSLTRDSEQY
V gene: TRBV7-6; clone size: NA; CDR3 protein: ASSLTANTEAF
V gene: TRBV5-1; clone size: NA; CDR3 protein: ASSLDRGPYEQY
V gene: TRBV4-1; clone size: NA; CDR3 protein: ASSLGHGYNEQF
V gene: TRBV19; clone size: NA; CDR3 protein: ASSITGQGDTIY
V gene: TRBV5-1; clone size: NA; CDR3 protein: ASSLETYRDTQY
V gene: TRBV28; clone size: few; CDR3 protein: ASSFISGTGELF
V gene: TRBV6-5; clone size: NA; CDR3 protein: ASSSGTSQETQY
V gene: TRBV9; clone size: NA; CDR3 protein: ASSSSQNTGELF
V gene: TRBV13; clone size: NA; CDR3 protein: ASSLGRGDIQY
V gene: TRBV18; clone size: once; CDR3 protein: ASSQPGQGIYEQY
V gene: TRBV24-1; clone size: once; CDR3 protein: ATSDSGDSSYEQY
V gene: TRBV7-3; clone size: once; CDR3 protein: ASSYPTGTGEGGYT
V gene: TRBV5-1; clone size: NA; CDR3 protein: ASSLLLQGIQETQY
V gene: TRBV4-3; clone size: NA; CDR3 protein: ASSQDSSYEQY
V gene: TRBV19; clone size: once; CDR3 protein: ASSTGRDNQPQH
V gene: TRBV19; clone size: NA; CDR3 protein: ASSTEVREKLF
V gene: TRBV9; clone size: few; CDR3 protein: ASSKGAGGPSNYGYT
V gene: TRBV18; clone size: NA; CDR3 protein: ASSPRSRGLLNQPQH
V gene: TRBV6-1; clone size: NA; CDR3 protein: ASSDRGRDTEAF
V gene: TRBV29-1; clone size: NA; CDR3 protein: SVEVSGNTEAF
V gene: TRBV15; clone size: NA; CDR3 protein: ATSREQGTNTGELF
V gene: TRBV30; clone size: NA; CDR3 protein: AWAGQTNTEAF
V gene: TRBV5-4; clone size: NA; CDR3 protein: ASSFSGGSNDEQF
V gene: TRBV7-8; clone size: NA; CDR3 protein: ASSLDRDTQY
V gene: TRBV7-3; clone size: NA; CDR3 protein: ASSFAGEGTEAF
V gene: TRBV7-9; clone size: NA; CDR3 protein: ASSLLLGTGYGNEQF
V gene: TRBV5-6; clone size: NA; CDR3 protein: ASSFSNEQF
V gene: TRBV20-1; clone size: NA; CDR3 protein: SATRGNEQF
V gene: TRBV6-5; clone size: NA; CDR3 protein: ASTPQEAINEKLF
V gene: TRBV30; clone size: once; CDR3 protein: AWSSDSRADYGYT
V gene: TRBV5-1; clone size: NA; CDR3 protein: ASSLAGQGKGNEKLF
V gene: TRBV9; clone size: NA; CDR3 protein: ASSVVGGSQDEQY
V gene: TRBV6-5; clone size: NA; CDR3 protein: ASRLSQALYNEQF
V gene: TRBV6-5; clone size: NA; CDR3 protein: ASRKSGRNQPQH